This entry lists 15 T cell receptor beta chains sequenced from one sample in a study of beta chain features in type 1 diabetes. Study-wide results and limits: Shorter TCRB CDR3s, moderately but significantly so, marked every one of the four CD4+ subsets in Type 1 diabetes patients.

Expressed TCRB transcripts were sequenced because the entire RNA isolate underwent reverse transcription. Assay: immunoSEQ multiplex PCR; the TCRdb copy retains only in-frame clones and omits some. Of 250,000 to 300,000 clones in the sample, around 24% were seen once. These receptors have no identified antigens. The sequencing sample was made of naive CD4+ T cells from blood. These receptors were taken from a woman in her 30s with type 1 diabetes.

The rearrangement uses TRBV5-1 and TRBJ2-4; the match to TRBD2 covers 10 bases. Germline V gene sequence: CDR1 SGHRS, CDR2 YFSETQ. This CDR3 has 16 residues. The ends lost 2 bases at V and 8 bases at J; junction bases unmatched: 10. In DNA form, the CDR3 reads TGCGCCAGCAGCTTCGCCTCTTCTAGCGGGAGCGACATTCAGTACTTC. Its protein product is CASSFASSSGSDIQYF.

This clone has only a few counts. The chain couples TRBV6-6 to TRBJ1-5; 9 bases are a match to TRBD1. The CDR3 consists of 15 residues. Germline lookup yields CDR1 MNHNY and CDR2 SVGAGI (reference sequence). J lost 7 bases, V lost 5 bases, and 9 bases had no gene match. The CDR3 DNA reads as TGTGCCAGCAGTCAAACAGGGGGCACGTACCAGCCCCAGCATTTT. It yields the protein CASSQTGGTYQPQHF.

This clone was observed a few times. The CDR3 sequence: CASRPEGLAGINEQFF. As DNA, the CDR3 is TGTGCCAGTAGACCAGAGGGACTAGCGGGCATCAATGAGCAGTTCTTC. This rearrangement joins TRBV19 to TRBJ2-1; 12 bases are a match to TRBD2. CDR1 LNHDA and CDR2 SQIVND come from the germline V gene (reference sequence). CDR3 length equals 16 residues. Trimming at V came to 6 bases and at J to 6 bases, leaving 9 bases not matched to a gene.

CDR3 DNA sequence: TGTGCCTGGAGTGGCGGGGTTCAGCCCCAGCATTTT. It encodes CAWSGGVQPQHF. The rearrangement links TRBV30 to TRBJ1-5; D unresolved. Germline CDR1 and CDR2: GTSNPN and SVGIG (reference sequence). With 1 base removed from V and 6 bases from J, the gap between germline ends came to 7 bases. This CDR3 region has 12 residues.

V gene TRBV4-1 combines with J gene TRBJ2-7; 15 nucleotides line up with TRBD2. Germline V gives CDR1 MGHRA, CDR2 YSYEKL. Unmatched junction bases numbered 8, after V lost 4 bases and J lost 1 base. CDR3 length: 18 amino acids. DNA for the CDR3: TGCGCCAGCAGCCCTGGACTAGCGGGAGGGAAAAGGTCCTACGAGCAGTACTTC. It translates to CASSPGLAGGKRSYEQYF.

The J gene is TRBJ1-5, the V gene TRBV30; 11 positions match TRBD1. J was trimmed by 5 bases and V by 2 bases; bases with no gene match: 8. The CDR3 is 16 residues long. In germline, CDR1 is GTSNPN, CDR2 SVGIG (reference sequence). This CDR3 reads CAWSRTGGARDQPQHF. CDR3 nucleotide sequence: TGTGCCTGGAGTAGGACAGGGGGCGCGAGGGATCAGCCCCAGCATTTT.

The rearrangement uses TRBV11-2 and TRBJ2-1; the match to TRBD2 covers 8 bases. V lost 7 bases to trimming and J lost 0 bases; unmatched junction nucleotides: 5. This CDR3 is built from 15 residues. Per the germline V gene, CDR1 is SGHAT and CDR2 is FQNNGV. In DNA, the CDR3 is TGTGCCAGCACCCAAAGCGGGAGCTCCTACAATGAGCAGTTCTTC. As protein: CASTQSGSSYNEQFF.

The J gene is TRBJ2-1, the V gene TRBV18; TRBD2 matches at 12 bases. The junction had 1 base not matched to a gene; V was cut back by 1 base and J by 6 bases. The CDR3 length is 15 residues. Germline V gives CDR1 KGHSH, CDR2 LQKENI. This CDR3 is CASSPLLAGGNEQFF. The CDR3 DNA follows: TGTGCCAGCTCACCACTACTAGCGGGAGGCAATGAGCAGTTCTTC. Full variable domain (outside the CDR3, taken from reference TRBV18 and TRBJ2-1): NAGVMQNPRHLVRRRGQEARLRCSPMKGHSHVYWYRQLPEEGLKFMVYLQKENIIDESGMPKERFSAEFPKEGPSILRIQQVVRGDSAAYFCASSPLLAGGNEQFFGPGTRLTVL.

CDR3 sequence reads: CATASRTRQRGYGYTF. The CDR3, as DNA: TGTGCCACCGCAAGCCGAACCAGACAGCGGGGCTATGGCTACACCTTC. The V call is TRBV27, the J call TRBJ1-2; perhaps TRBD1 as D (5 bases). The CDR3 has 16 amino acids. Germline V CDR1 and CDR2: MNHEY, SMNVEV (reference sequence). Trimming shortened V by 10 bases and J by 4 bases, and 25 bases separated the two germline ends.

The chain carries TRBV5-4 and TRBJ1-2; possibly TRBD1 for D (5 bases). The CDR3 spans 14 residues. Germline CDR1 is SGHNT and CDR2 is YYREEE (reference sequence). V was trimmed by 3 bases and J by 4 bases, leaving 13 bases between them. The CDR3 DNA sequence: TGTGCCAGCAGCTCCCAGGGAGGGAGCTATGGCTACACCTTC. This translates into CASSSQGGSYGYTF.

This clone came up a few times. The chain employs TRBV10-3 and TRBJ2-3, with D possibly TRBD2 on 6 matching bases. The germline V and J ends were trimmed by 2 bases and 1 base, with 13 bases remaining between them. Per germline, CDR1 ENHRY and CDR2 SYGVKD. The CDR3 extends over 16 amino acids. Here the CDR3 DNA reads TGTGCCATCAGTGAGGGGCTCGGAGGGGGCACAGATACGCAGTATTTT. Amino acid sequence: CAISEGLGGGTDTQYF.

This chain joins TRBV29-1 and TRBJ2-7, with 10 bases identical to TRBD2. Germline CDR1 is SQVTM and CDR2 is ANQGSEA. The CDR3 spans 13 residues. With V trimmed by 3 bases and J by 3 bases, 2 bases remained unmatched. CDR3 in DNA: TGCAGCGTTGATGTAGCGGGAGGCTACGAGCAGTACTTC. Translated: CSVDVAGGYEQYF.

The genes are TRBV19 and TRBJ2-5, with TRBD2 matching over 10 bases. Germline V CDR1 and CDR2: LNHDA, SQIVND (reference sequence). The ends lost 3 bases at V and 5 bases at J; junction bases unmatched: 15. The CDR3 is 18 amino acids. CDR3 sequence (DNA): TGTGCCAGTAGTATCGGACTAGCGGCCTTCGCGGGAGGGGAGACCCAGTACTTC. It is translated as CASSIGLAAFAGGETQYF.

To note about this clone: At the DNA level, this CDR3 is encoded by other sequences in the same sample as well. The V gene is TRBV9, the J gene TRBJ2-5; tentatively, D is TRBD1 (5 bases). V lost 0 bases, J lost 2 bases, and 5 bases lay in between. Germline V gene data show CDR1 as SGDLS and CDR2 as YYNGEE. The CDR3 is 13 residues long. The CDR3 region is CASSVGQQETQYF. The DNA for the CDR3 is TGTGCCAGCAGCGTAGGACAGCAAGAGACCCAGTACTTC. Full variable domain (rest looked up from reference TRBV9 and TRBJ2-5): DSGVTQTPKHLITATGQRVTLRCSPRSGDLSVYWYQQSLDQGLQFLIQYYNGEERAKGNILERFSAQQFPDLHSELNLSSLELGDSALYFCASSVGQQETQYFGPGTRLLVL.

The V gene is TRBV7-3, the J gene TRBJ1-1; D remains ambiguous. Germline loops: CDR1 SGHTA, CDR2 FQGTGA. This CDR3 comprises 12 residues. The V end was cut by 3 bases, the J end by 8 bases, with 10 bases between. The CDR3 sequence is CASSFQNSEAFF. The CDR3 bases are TGTGCCAGCAGCTTTCAAAACTCCGAAGCTTTCTTT.